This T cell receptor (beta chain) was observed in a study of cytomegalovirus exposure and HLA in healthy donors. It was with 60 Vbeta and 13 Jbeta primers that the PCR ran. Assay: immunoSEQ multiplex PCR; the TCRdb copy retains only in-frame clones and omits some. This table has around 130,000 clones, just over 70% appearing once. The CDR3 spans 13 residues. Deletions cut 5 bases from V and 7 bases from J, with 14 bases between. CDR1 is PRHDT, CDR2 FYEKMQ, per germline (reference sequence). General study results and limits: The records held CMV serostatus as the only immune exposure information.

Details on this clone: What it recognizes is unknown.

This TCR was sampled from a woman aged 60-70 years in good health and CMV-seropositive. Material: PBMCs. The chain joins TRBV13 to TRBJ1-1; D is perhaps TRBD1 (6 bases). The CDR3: CASSTYREIEAFF. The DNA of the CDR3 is TGTGCCAGCAGCACCTACAGGGAGATTGAAGCTTTCTTT.